The present T cell receptor (beta chain) was sequenced within a study of T cell repertoires in cytomegalovirus infection. TCRdb itself ran the reads through MiXCR, one entry per CDR3 protein. The table has some 270,000 distinct CDR3 sequences, 20% to 25% seen once. Concerning this clonotype itself: Its specificity is unknown.

The CDR3 runs to 15 residues. The germline V gene encodes CDR1 LNHDA and CDR2 SQIVND (reference sequence). V gave up 8 bases and J gave up 2 bases, with 17 bases separating them. The sequence derives from a human donor in good health (CMV status not recorded). Some clones in this sample may be carry-over from other donors' samples. The specimen comprised cultured PBMCs, sampled from culture after CMV antigen stimulation. V and J are TRBV19 and TRBJ2-3; a weak D match, TRBD2 (5 bases). CDR3 nucleotides: TGTGCCAGTCACAAGGTGGGGAGCCCCACAGATACGCAGTATTTT. Encoded protein: CASHKVGSPTDTQYF.